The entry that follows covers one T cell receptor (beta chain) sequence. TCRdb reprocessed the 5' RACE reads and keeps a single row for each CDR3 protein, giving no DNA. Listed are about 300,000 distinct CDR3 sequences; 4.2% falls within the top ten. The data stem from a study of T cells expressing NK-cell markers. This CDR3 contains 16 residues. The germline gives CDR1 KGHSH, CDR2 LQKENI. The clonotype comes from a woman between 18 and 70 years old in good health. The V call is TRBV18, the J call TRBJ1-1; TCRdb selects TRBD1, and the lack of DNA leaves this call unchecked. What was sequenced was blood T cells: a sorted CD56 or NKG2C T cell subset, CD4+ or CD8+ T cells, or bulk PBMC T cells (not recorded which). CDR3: CASSPTGTGVGTEAFF.